This T cell receptor (beta chain) was sequenced during a study of response to subunit inactivated influenza vaccine. Notes on the study in general: T cells newly recruited by each seasonal influenza vaccination are few, the authors suggested.

This clonotype was observed a handful of times. What it recognizes is unknown. The ends lost 6 bases at V and 5 bases at J; junction bases unmatched: 4. This CDR3 comprises 13 residues. Germline V CDR1 and CDR2: MNHEY, SVGEGT. TCRdb redid the calling of the RT-PCR reads with MiXCR, one entry per CDR3 protein. Found here are about 800,000 distinct CDR3 sequences, around 21% of them singletons; the top ten hold about a tenth. J is TRBJ2-5 and V is TRBV6-2 or TRBV6-3; 9 nucleotides align to TRBD2. Sequencing used PBMCs from blood, obtained 5 to 6 days after vaccination. This receptor was taken from a man in his fifties or sixties who received an inactivated influenza vaccine. This CDR3 reads CASSIGLAETQYF. The CDR3, as DNA: TGTGCCAGCAGCATCGGACTAGCGGAGACCCAGTACTTC.